Listed below are T cell receptor beta chains from one sample, sequenced in a study of T-cell reconstitution after alpha-beta-depleted transplantation in children. TCRdb re-derived calls from the PCR reads in MiXCR, one entry per CDR3 protein. This sample yields 450,000 to 600,000 distinct CDR3 sequences, of which 15% to 20% are seen a single time; approximately 3% belongs to the top ten. This material consisted of PBMCs from the stem cell graft donor, taken from the stem cell graft. These receptors were collected from a human donor who donated a stem cell graft to a child with acute lymphoblastic leukemia. Both conserved end residues are part of each CDR3. A D gene is named only where the DNA matches it firmly. Only some rows state a clone size, as once, few, many or a class for expanded clones.

>TRBV10-3|many|TRBJ2-7|.
TGTGCCATCAGCCAAGCGACCTACGAGCAGTACTTC
CAISQATYEQYF
>TRBV7-9|.|TRBJ2-4|.
TGTGCCAGCAGCTTAGCAGTCACCATGGCCAAAAACATTCAGTACTTC
CASSLAVTMAKNIQYF
>TRBV6-1|.|TRBJ1-2|.
TGTGCCAGCAGCCCCCGGGACCACTATGGCTACACCTTC
CASSPRDHYGYTF
>TRBV5-5|.|TRBJ2-3|TRBD2
TGTGCCAGCACGGGTCTAGCGGACACAGATACGCAGTATTTT
CASTGLADTDTQYF
>TRBV12-3/TRBV12-4|.|TRBJ1-1|.
TGTGCCAGCAGTTTCAACGGTCTGAACACTGAAGCTTTCTTT
CASSFNGLNTEAFF
>TRBV7-8|.|TRBJ2-1|.
TGTGCCAGCAGCTCTTTCTATGAGCAGTTCTTC
CASSSFYEQFF
>TRBV7-2|once|TRBJ2-7|TRBD1
TGTGCCAGCACCTTATACAGGGGTCCCTACGAGCAGTACTTC
CASTLYRGPYEQYF
>TRBV20-1|.|TRBJ2-7|TRBD2
TGCAGTGCGGGGGGGGGAGGGACTAGCCTCACCAGAGAGGCGCAGTACTTC
CSAGGGGTSLTREAQYF
>TRBV20-1|few|TRBJ2-5|.
TGCAGTGCTAGTTCGGCAGCCCAAGAGACCCAGTACTTC
CSASSAAQETQYF
>TRBV19|.|TRBJ2-1|TRBD2
TGTGCCAGTAGTCCCCTGGGACTAGCGGGAGGTGTCTACAATGAGCAGTTCTTC
CASSPLGLAGGVYNEQFF
>TRBV10-3|few|TRBJ1-4|.
TGTGCCATCAGCGAAGGGGGGGGCCCCAATGAAAAACTGTTTTTT
CAISEGGGPNEKLFF
>TRBV7-9|.|TRBJ2-3|.
TGTGCCAGCAGCTTACCAGGCGTTCGGGCAGATACGCAGTATTTT
CASSLPGVRADTQYF
>TRBV5-1|few|TRBJ2-1|TRBD2
TGCGCCAGCAGCGGGACTAGCGGGAGAGAAGAGCAGTTCTTC
CASSGTSGREEQFF
>TRBV29-1|.|TRBJ2-7|.
TGCAGCGTTGAAGAGGGGTACCACGAGCAGTACTTC
CSVEEGYHEQYF
>TRBV5-8|.|TRBJ2-1|.
TGTGCCAGCAGCTTGGAAGTTCGGGGGTCCTACAATGAGCAGTTCTTC
CASSLEVRGSYNEQFF
>TRBV24-1|few|TRBJ2-1|TRBD2
TGTGCCACCAGTGATCCCGGGACTAGCGGGAGGGGCGGTAATGAGCAGTTCTTC
CATSDPGTSGRGGNEQFF
>TRBV27|few|TRBJ1-5|.
TGTGCCAGCAGTTTATCTTCAGGTTCTCAGCCCCAGCATTTT
CASSLSSGSQPQHF
>TRBV5-1|.|TRBJ2-4|.
TGCGCCAGCAGCTTTGCCCCGGAGGACATTCAGTACTTC
CASSFAPEDIQYF
>TRBV20-1|few|TRBJ1-2|.
TGCAGTGCTTCCTTAAGGGAGTGGGGCTACACCTTC
CSASLREWGYTF
>TRBV19|.|TRBJ2-1|TRBD2
TGTGCCAGTAGTCCCCCGGGACTAGCGGCCCTTAGCTCCTACAATGAGCAGTTCTTC
CASSPPGLAALSSYNEQFF
>TRBV5-4|.|TRBJ2-2|.
TGTGCCAGCAGCTGGAGCAGGACAAACACCGGGGAGCTGTTTTTT
CASSWSRTNTGELFF
>TRBV7-6|many|TRBJ1-5|.
TGTGCCAGCAGCTTATCAGGGGCCGAGGGCAATCAGCCCCAGCATTTT
CASSLSGAEGNQPQHF
>TRBV20-1|many|TRBJ1-2|.
TGCAGTGCTAGAGTTCCCCAAATGGAGGGCTACACCTTC
CSARVPQMEGYTF
>TRBV12-3/TRBV12-4|.|TRBJ2-7|.
TGTGCCAGCAGTTTCGGGGAGCTCGAGCAGTACTTC
CASSFGELEQYF
>TRBV6-5|.|TRBJ1-5|.
TGTGCCAGCAGTTCCCAGGGTAAAGGCAATCAGCCCCAGCATTTT
CASSSQGKGNQPQHF
>TRBV6-1|.|TRBJ2-3|TRBD2
TGTGCCAGCAGTGCCACTAGCGGGAGAAGGGATACGCAGTATTTT
CASSATSGRRDTQYF
>TRBV4-1|few|TRBJ2-7|TRBD1
TGCGCCAGCAGCCTGGGACAGGGGGACATGGAGCAGTACTTC
CASSLGQGDMEQYF
>TRBV12-3/TRBV12-4|.|TRBJ2-7|TRBD2
TGTGCCAGCAGTTCTAGCGGGTACGAGCAGTACTTC
CASSSSGYEQYF
>TRBV3-1|.|TRBJ2-2|TRBD2
TGTGCCAGCTCCCAAGCCCCCAGGCTAGCGGTGAACACCGGGGAGCTGTTTTTT
CASSQAPRLAVNTGELFF
>TRBV18|few|TRBJ1-2|.
TGTGCCAGCTCCTCCGGTGTTGGCCACCCGAGACCCGGCTACACCTTC
CASSSGVGHPRPGYTF
>TRBV6-5|few|TRBJ2-7|.
TGTGCCAGCAGTTATATGGGGGAGCAGTACTTC
CASSYMGEQYF
>TRBV29-1|.|TRBJ2-2|.
TGCAGCGTTGGTAAGGGGTGGGCCACCGGGGAGCTGTTTTTT
CSVGKGWATGELFF
>TRBV7-9|.|TRBJ2-3|TRBD2
TGTGCCAGCAGCTTTCCTAGCGGGAGAGCCCCAGATACGCAGTATTTT
CASSFPSGRAPDTQYF
>TRBV6-1|few|TRBJ2-7|TRBD1
TGTGCCAGCGCACGGGACAGGGGGCGCGAGCAGTACTTC
CASARDRGREQYF
>TRBV12-3/TRBV12-4|few|TRBJ1-3|.
TGTGCCAGCAGTGCCGGACGGCGAAACTCTGGAAACACCATATATTTT
CASSAGRRNSGNTIYF
>TRBV20-1|.|TRBJ1-2|.
TGCAGTGTTAGGATGGGGGGGGCCCTCTATGGCTACACCTTC
CSVRMGGALYGYTF
>TRBV19|.|TRBJ1-5|.
TGTGCCAGTAGTATCCCCCTCCCTAATCAGCCCCAGCATTTT
CASSIPLPNQPQHF
>TRBV9|.|TRBJ1-5|.
TGTGCCAGCAGCGGGGCGGGTACGGGGTCCCAGCATTTT
CASSGAGTGSQHF
>TRBV5-1|.|TRBJ2-7|TRBD1
TGCGCCAGCAGTTCCGGGACAGCTGGATACGAGCAGTACTTC
CASSSGTAGYEQYF
>TRBV12-3/TRBV12-4|.|TRBJ2-5|.
TGTGCCAGCAGTTTAGTCATCTACCAAGAGACCCAGTACTTC
CASSLVIYQETQYF
>TRBV5-1|.|TRBJ1-4|.
TGCGCCAGCAGCTTGGCCTCCCTGGTAGGCACTAATGAAAAACTGTTTTTT
CASSLASLVGTNEKLFF
>TRBV20-1|.|TRBJ1-5|.
TGCAGTGCTAGAGATCGTCTGGACAATCAGCCCCAGCATTTT
CSARDRLDNQPQHF